This T cell receptor (beta chain) was sequenced for a study of T-cell reconstitution after alpha-beta-depleted transplantation in children. General study results and limits: Surviving recipient T cells and thymic progenitors accounted for the high day-60 TCRbeta diversity observed in some patients. There were reportedly several hundred expanded graft clones from which alpha-beta T cells came about two months after transplant. Most T-cell counts and diversity one year after the transplant came from T cells that were newly produced.

This clonotype turned up a few times. As yet, its antigen is unknown. V gave up 8 bases and J gave up 3 bases, with 17 bases separating them. Germline V lookup: CDR1 MDHEN, CDR2 SYDVKM. The CDR3 has 14 residues. Unique molecular identifiers were incorporated during preparation of the TCRbeta library. TCRdb ran MiXCR on the PCR reads and lists one entry per CDR3 protein. The table lists 700,000 to 850,000 distinct CDR3 sequences, 16% of them singletons, with 5% in the top ten. The sequenced sample was PBMCs, mostly from graft donor cells, obtained 360 days after TCRalphabeta/CD19-depleted stem cell transplant. The TCR originated in a male patient younger than 18 who had a stem cell transplant for acute lymphoblastic leukemia, so the T cells may come from the graft donor. The genes are TRBV28 and TRBJ2-7, with D perhaps given as TRBD1 or TRBD2 (5 bases each). The CDR3 protein is CASYTPGRGYEQYF. In DNA form, the CDR3 reads TGTGCCAGCTACACCCCGGGACGCGGCTACGAGCAGTACTTC.